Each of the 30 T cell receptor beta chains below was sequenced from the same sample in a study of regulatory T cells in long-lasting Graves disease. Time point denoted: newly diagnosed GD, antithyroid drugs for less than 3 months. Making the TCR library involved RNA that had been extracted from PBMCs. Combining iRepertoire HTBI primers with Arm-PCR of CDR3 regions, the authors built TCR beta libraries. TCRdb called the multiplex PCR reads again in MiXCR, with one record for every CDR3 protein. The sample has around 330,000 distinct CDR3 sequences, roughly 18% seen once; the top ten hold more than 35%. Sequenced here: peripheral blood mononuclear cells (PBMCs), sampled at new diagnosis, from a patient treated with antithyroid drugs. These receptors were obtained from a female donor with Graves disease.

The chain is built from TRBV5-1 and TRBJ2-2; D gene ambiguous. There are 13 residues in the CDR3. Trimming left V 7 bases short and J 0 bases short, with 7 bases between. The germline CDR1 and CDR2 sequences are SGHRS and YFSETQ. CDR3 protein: CASYPANTGELFF. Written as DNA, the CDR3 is TGCGCCAGCTACCCAGCGAACACCGGGGAGCTGTTTTTT.

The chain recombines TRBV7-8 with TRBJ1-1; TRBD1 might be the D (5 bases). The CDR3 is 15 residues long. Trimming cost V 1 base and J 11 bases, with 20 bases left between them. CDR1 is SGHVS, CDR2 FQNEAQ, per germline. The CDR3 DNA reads TGTGCCAGCAGCTTAGGGGTCGGGCAGGGCTGGCGGGCTTTCTTT. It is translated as CASSLGVGQGWRAFF.

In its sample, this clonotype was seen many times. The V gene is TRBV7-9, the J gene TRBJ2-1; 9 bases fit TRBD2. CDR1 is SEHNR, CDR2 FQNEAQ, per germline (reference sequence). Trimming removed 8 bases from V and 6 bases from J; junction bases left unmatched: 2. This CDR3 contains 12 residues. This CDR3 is CASGLALNEQFF. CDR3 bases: TGTGCCAGCGGACTAGCGCTCAATGAGCAGTTCTTC.

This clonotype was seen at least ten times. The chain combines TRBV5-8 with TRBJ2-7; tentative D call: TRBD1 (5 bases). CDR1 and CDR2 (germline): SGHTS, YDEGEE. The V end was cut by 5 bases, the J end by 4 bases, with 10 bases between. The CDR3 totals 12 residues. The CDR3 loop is CASRPDRYEQYF. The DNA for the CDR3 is TGTGCCAGCAGACCCGACAGATACGAGCAGTACTTC.

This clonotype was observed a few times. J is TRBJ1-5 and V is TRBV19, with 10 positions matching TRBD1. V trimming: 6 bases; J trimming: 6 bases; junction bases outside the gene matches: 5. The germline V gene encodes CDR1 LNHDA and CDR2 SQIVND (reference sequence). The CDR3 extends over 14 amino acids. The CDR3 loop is CASRWGTGVQPQHF. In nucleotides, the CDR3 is TGTGCCAGTAGATGGGGGACAGGGGTTCAGCCCCAGCATTTT.

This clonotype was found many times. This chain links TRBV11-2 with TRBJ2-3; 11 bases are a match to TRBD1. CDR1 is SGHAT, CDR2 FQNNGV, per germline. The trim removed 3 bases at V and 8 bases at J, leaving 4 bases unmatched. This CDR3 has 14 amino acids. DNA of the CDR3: TGTGCCAGCAGCTTCCGGGACAGGGGGGGTACGCAGTATTTT. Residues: CASSFRDRGGTQYF.

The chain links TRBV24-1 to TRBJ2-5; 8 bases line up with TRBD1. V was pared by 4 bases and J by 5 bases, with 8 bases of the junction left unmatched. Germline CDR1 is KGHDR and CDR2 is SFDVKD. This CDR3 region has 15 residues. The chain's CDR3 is CATSEWTGSGETQYF. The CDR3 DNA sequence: TGTGCCACCAGTGAGTGGACAGGGTCAGGGGAGACCCAGTACTTC.

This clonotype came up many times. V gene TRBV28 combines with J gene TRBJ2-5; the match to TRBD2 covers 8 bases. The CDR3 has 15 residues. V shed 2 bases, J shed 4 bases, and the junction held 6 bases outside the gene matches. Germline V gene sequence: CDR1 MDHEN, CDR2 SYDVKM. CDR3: CASSLQRELRETQYF. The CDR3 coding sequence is TGTGCCAGCAGTTTACAGCGGGAGTTAAGAGAGACCCAGTACTTC.

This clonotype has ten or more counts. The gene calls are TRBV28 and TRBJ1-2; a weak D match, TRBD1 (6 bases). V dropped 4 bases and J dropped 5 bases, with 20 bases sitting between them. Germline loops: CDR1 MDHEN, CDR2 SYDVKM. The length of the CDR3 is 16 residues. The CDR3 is CASSSPGVQGSYGYTF. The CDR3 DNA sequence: TGTGCCAGCAGTTCACCGGGTGTACAGGGTAGTTATGGCTACACCTTC.

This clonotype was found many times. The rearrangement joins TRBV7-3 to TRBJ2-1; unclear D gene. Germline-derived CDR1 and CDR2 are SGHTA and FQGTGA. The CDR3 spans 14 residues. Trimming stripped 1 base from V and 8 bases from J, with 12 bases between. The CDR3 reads CASSLRPASHEQFF. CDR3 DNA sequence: TGTGCCAGCAGCTTAAGACCTGCGAGCCATGAGCAGTTCTTC.

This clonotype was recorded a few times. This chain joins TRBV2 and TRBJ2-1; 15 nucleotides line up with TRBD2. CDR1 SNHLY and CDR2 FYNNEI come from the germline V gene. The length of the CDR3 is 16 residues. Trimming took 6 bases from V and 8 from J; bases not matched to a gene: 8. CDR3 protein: CASSQVGTSGRYEQFF. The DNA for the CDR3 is TGTGCCAGCAGCCAAGTCGGGACTAGCGGGAGGTATGAGCAGTTCTTC.

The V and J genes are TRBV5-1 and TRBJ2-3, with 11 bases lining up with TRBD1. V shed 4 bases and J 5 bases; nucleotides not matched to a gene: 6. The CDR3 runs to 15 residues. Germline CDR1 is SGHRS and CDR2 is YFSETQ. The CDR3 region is CASSLGQGAKDTQYF. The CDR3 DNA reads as TGCGCCAGCAGCCTTGGACAGGGGGCAAAAGATACGCAGTATTTT. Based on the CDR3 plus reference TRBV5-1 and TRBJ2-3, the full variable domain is KAGVTQTPRYLIKTRGQQVTLSCSPISGHRSVSWYQQTPGQGLQFLFEYFSETQRNKGNFPGRFSGRQFSNSRSEMNVSTLELGDSALYLCASSLGQGAKDTQYFGPGTRLTVL.

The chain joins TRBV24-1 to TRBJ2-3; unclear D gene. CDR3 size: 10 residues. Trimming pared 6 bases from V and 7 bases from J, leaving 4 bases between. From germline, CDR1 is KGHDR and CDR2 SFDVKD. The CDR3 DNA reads TGTGCCACCAGTTGCCATACGCAGTATTTT. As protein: CATSCHTQYF.

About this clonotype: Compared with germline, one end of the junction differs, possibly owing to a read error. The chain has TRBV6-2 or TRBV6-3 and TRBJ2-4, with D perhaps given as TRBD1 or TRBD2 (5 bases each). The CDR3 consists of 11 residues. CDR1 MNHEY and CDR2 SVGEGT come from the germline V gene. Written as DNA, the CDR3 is TGTGCCTGCAGTCGGGACGGCGGCCAGTACTTC. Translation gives CACSRDGGQYF.

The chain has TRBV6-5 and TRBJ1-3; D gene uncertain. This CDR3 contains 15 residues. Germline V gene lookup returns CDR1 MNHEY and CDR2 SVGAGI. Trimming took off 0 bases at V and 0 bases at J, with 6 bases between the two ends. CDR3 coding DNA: TGTGCCAGCAGTTACTCAGGCGGCTCTGGAAACACCATATATTTT. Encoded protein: CASSYSGGSGNTIYF.

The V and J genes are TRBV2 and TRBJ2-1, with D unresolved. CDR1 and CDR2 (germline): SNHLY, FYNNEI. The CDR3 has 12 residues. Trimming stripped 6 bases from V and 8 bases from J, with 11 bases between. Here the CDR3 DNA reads TGTGCCAGCAGGCTAACTATCGATGAGCAGTTCTTC. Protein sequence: CASRLTIDEQFF.

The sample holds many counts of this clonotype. Here the CDR3 DNA reads TGTGCCAGCAGCCCTGTTCTAGCGGGAGGCACCGGGGAGCTGTTTTTT. Translating it yields CASSPVLAGGTGELFF. The chain combines TRBV7-9 with TRBJ2-2; 11 bases map to TRBD2. CDR1 and CDR2 from the germline V gene are SEHNR and FQNEAQ (reference sequence). The CDR3 contains 16 residues. Trimming removed 5 bases from V and 4 bases from J; junction bases left unmatched: 6.

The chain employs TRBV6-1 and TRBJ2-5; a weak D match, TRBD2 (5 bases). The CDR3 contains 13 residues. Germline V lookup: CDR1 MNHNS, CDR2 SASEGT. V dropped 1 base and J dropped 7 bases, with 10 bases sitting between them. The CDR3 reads CASSEGTAGTQYF. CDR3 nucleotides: TGTGCCAGCAGTGAAGGGACTGCCGGGACCCAGTACTTC.

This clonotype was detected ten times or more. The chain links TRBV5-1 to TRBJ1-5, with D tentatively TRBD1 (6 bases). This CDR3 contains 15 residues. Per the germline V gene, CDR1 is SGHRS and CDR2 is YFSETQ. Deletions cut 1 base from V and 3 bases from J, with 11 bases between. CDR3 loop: CASSLTGGDNQPQHF. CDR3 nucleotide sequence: TGCGCCAGCAGCTTGACGGGGGGCGACAATCAGCCCCAGCATTTT.

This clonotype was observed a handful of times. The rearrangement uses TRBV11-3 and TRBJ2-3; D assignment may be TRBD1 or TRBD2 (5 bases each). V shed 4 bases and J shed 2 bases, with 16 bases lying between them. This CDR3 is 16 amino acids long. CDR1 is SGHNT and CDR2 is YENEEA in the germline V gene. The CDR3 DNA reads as TGTGCCAGCAGCTCAGGTTGGGACGAGTCCACAGATACGCAGTATTTT. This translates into CASSSGWDESTDTQYF.

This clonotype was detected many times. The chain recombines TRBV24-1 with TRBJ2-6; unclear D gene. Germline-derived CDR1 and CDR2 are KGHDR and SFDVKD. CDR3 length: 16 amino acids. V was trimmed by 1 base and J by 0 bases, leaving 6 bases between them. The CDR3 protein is CATSDFRSSGANVLTF. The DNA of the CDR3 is TGTGCCACCAGTGATTTTCGGAGCTCTGGGGCCAACGTCCTGACTTTC.

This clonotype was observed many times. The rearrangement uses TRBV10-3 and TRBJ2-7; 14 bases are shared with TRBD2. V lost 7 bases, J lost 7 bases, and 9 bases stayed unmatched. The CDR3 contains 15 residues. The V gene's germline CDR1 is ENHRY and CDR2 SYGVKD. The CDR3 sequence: CAITPGLAGEGEQYF. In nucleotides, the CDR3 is TGTGCCATCACCCCGGGACTAGCGGGAGAAGGAGAGCAGTACTTC.

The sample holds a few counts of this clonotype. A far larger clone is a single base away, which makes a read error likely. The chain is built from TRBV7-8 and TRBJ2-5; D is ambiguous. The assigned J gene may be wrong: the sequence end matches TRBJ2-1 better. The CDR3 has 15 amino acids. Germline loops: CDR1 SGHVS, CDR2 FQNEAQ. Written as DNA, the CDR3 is TGTGCCGGCAGACAACGAGACGAAAGCTACAATGAGCAGTTCTTC. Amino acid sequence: CAGRQRDESYNEQFF.

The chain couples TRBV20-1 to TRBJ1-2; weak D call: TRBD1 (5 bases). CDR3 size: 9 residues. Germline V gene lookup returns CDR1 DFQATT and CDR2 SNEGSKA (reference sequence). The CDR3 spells CTSRDGYTF. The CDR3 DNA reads TGCACCAGCAGGGATGGCTACACCTTC.

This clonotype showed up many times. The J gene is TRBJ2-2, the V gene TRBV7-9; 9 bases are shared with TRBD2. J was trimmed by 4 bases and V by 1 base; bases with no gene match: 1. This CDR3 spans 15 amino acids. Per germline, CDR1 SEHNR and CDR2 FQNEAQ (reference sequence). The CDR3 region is CASSLGLAVTGELFF. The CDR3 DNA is TGTGCCAGCAGCTTAGGACTAGCGGTCACCGGGGAGCTGTTTTTT.

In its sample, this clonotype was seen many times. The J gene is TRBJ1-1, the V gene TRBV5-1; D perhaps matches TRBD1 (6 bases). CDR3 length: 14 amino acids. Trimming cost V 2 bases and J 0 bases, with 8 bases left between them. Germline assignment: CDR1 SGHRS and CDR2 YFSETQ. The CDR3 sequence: CASSLGGLNTEAFF. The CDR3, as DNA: TGCGCCAGCAGCTTAGGGGGTCTGAACACTGAAGCTTTCTTT.

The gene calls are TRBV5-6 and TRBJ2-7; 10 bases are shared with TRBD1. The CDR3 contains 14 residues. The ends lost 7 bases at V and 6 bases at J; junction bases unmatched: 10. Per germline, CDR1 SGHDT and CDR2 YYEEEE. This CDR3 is CASGRDRGIREQYF. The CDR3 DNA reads TGTGCCAGCGGGCGGGACAGGGGTATTCGCGAGCAGTACTTC.

The CDR3 loop is CASSLRIPGADTQYF. CDR3 coding DNA: TGCGCCAGCAGCTTGCGTATCCCGGGGGCAGATACGCAGTATTTT. The chain carries TRBV5-1 and TRBJ2-3, with D possibly matching TRBD2 (6 bases). This CDR3 contains 15 residues. The germline gives CDR1 SGHRS, CDR2 YFSETQ. Trimming removed 1 base at V and 4 bases at J, with 13 bases between.

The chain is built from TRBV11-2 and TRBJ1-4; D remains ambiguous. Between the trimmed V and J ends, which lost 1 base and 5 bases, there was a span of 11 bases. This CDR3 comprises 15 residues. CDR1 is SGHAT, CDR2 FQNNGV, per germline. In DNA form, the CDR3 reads TGTGCCAGCAGCTTAGGCGGAGGAGCAAATGAAAAACTGTTTTTT. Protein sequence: CASSLGGGANEKLFF.

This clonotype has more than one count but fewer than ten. In DNA form, the CDR3 reads TGTGCCAGTAGAGGGGCCACTAGCACAGATACGCAGTATTTT. Its protein is CASRGATSTDTQYF. This chain links TRBV19 with TRBJ2-3; TRBD1 might be the D (5 bases). The length of the CDR3 is 14 residues. The V end lost 6 bases, the J end lost 0 bases, and 10 bases lay between the germline ends. Germline V lookup: CDR1 LNHDA, CDR2 SQIVND (reference sequence).